The 20 T cell receptor beta chains in this list originate from one sample, sequenced in a study of immune heterogeneity within non-small cell lung tumors. Template material comprised bulk tumor genomic DNA at 450 to 600 ng per sample. Biopsies, several per primary tumor and spaced far apart, were collected during surgery. Patients underwent curative surgery for untreated, newly diagnosed non-small cell lung cancer. It was a multiplex PCR that amplified TCR beta CDR3, with 32 V and 13 J primers. TCRdb analysed the multiplex PCR reads with MiXCR anew, one entry per CDR3 protein. The sample lists some 15,000 distinct CDR3 sequences, over 25% occurring once. Sequencing was done on a sample of lung tumor tissue. These receptor sequences come from a woman aged 50 to 60 with non-small cell lung cancer.

At least ten counts were recorded for this clonotype. The V and J genes are TRBV9 and TRBJ2-3; D is perhaps TRBD2 (5 bases). V lost 3 bases and J 3 bases, leaving 5 bases between the germline ends. Germline lookup yields CDR1 SGDLS and CDR2 YYNGEE. The CDR3 length is 12 residues. The CDR3 DNA sequence: TGTGCCAGCAGCGGCGGGACAGATACGCAGTATTTT. Translated: CASSGGTDTQYF.

A remark on this clonotype: This may be a read error, as it is one base from a much larger clone. This CDR3 is missing its conserved last phenylalanine or tryptophan, likely due to a read error. The chain joins TRBV20-1 to TRBJ2-1, with 12 nucleotides matching TRBD2. The length of the CDR3 is 14 residues. Germline V gene data show CDR1 as DFQATT and CDR2 as SNEGSKA (reference sequence). Unmatched junction bases numbered 3, after V lost 3 bases and J lost 6 bases. CDR3 nucleotide sequence: TGCAGTGCTAGGACTAGCGGGAGAGGCAATGAGCAGTTCATC. Its protein product is CSARTSGRGNEQFI.

This clonotype has just a few counts. With a much larger clone just one base away, this may be a read error. The chain links TRBV10-3 to TRBJ2-6, with 11 positions matching TRBD2. The junction had 5 bases not matched to a gene; V was cut back by 4 bases and J by 0 bases. Per germline, CDR1 ENHRY and CDR2 SYGVKD. CDR3 size: 18 residues. The CDR3, as DNA: TGTGCCATCAGTGGGGATAGCGGGGGGGACTCTGGGGCCAACGTCCTGACTTTC. Translation gives CAISGDSGGDSGANVLTF.

This clonotype was seen repeatedly, ten times or more. The gene calls are TRBV25-1 and TRBJ2-1; maybe TRBD2 (6 bases). The V end lost 4 bases, the J end lost 8 bases, and 9 bases lay between the germline ends. Germline CDR1 reads MGHDK; CDR2 reads SYGVNS. This CDR3 has 12 residues. DNA of the CDR3: TGTGCCAGCAGTGCATCGGGGGATGAGCAGTTCTTC. Translating gives CASSASGDEQFF.

This chain uses TRBV20-1 with TRBJ2-7; D uncertain. Trimming pared 1 base from V and 3 bases from J, leaving 10 bases between. The CDR3 spans 13 residues. CDR1 is DFQATT and CDR2 is SNEGSKA in the germline V gene (reference sequence). The CDR3 DNA reads as TGCAGTGCTAGAGGAACAGCACTCTACGAGCAGTACTTC. This gives the protein CSARGTALYEQYF.

The gene calls are TRBV19 and TRBJ2-5; TRBD2 matches 11 bases. Germline CDR1 is LNHDA and CDR2 is SQIVND (reference sequence). Germline trimming cut 3 bases from V and 5 bases from J; bases unmatched to any gene: 8. The CDR3 length is 16 residues. This chain's CDR3 is CASSIGSGRAGETQYF. The DNA of the CDR3 is TGTGCCAGTAGTATCGGTAGCGGGAGGGCCGGGGAGACCCAGTACTTC.

This clonotype was counted ten times or more. The V gene is TRBV7-2, the J gene TRBJ1-1; no reliable D call. The CDR3 length is 13 residues. Trimming took 5 bases from V and 0 from J, leaving 7 bases between them. CDR1 is SGHTA and CDR2 is FQGNSA in the germline V gene. DNA for the CDR3: TGTGCCAGCAGCCGACGGATGAACACTGAAGCTTTCTTT. The encoded protein is CASSRRMNTEAFF.

The chain joins TRBV19 to TRBJ1-1; D perhaps matches TRBD1 (5 bases). This CDR3 has 12 residues. V was clipped by 4 bases and J by 7 bases, with 10 bases between them. Germline V CDR1 and CDR2: LNHDA, SQIVND (reference sequence). CDR3 nucleotides: TGTGCCAGTAGTACACGGGACCTTGAAGCTTTCTTT. The encoded protein is CASSTRDLEAFF. Looking up the rest from reference TRBV19 and TRBJ1-1 gives the full variable domain: DGGITQSPKYLFRKEGQNVTLSCEQNLNHDAMYWYRQDPGQGLRLIYYSQIVNDFQKGDIAEGYSVSREKKESFPLTVTSAQKNPTAFYLCASSTRDLEAFFGQGTRLTVV.

This clonotype has a count of ten or more. The CDR3: CASSLSGNLGSPLHF. For the CDR3, the DNA is TGTGCCAGCAGTTTGTCGGGGAACCTGGGTTCACCCCTCCACTTT. This chain links TRBV12-3 or TRBV12-4 with TRBJ1-6; D unresolved. This CDR3 is 15 amino acids long. Trimming pared 3 bases from V and 9 bases from J, leaving 15 bases between.

The J gene is TRBJ2-7, the V gene TRBV28, with a tentative D call TRBD1 (5 bases). CDR1 and CDR2 from the germline V gene are MDHEN and SYDVKM. The V gene lost 3 bases and the J gene lost 5 bases, with 14 bases spanning the gap. This CDR3 is built from 14 residues. CDR3 region: CASSFQIIGDEQYF. The CDR3 nucleotides read TGTGCCAGCAGTTTCCAGATAATAGGGGACGAGCAGTACTTC.

V and J are TRBV28 and TRBJ2-5, with a weak D call TRBD2 (5 bases). Germline loops: CDR1 MDHEN, CDR2 SYDVKM. The V end lost 3 bases, the J end lost 1 base, and 12 bases lay between the germline ends. The CDR3 runs 15 residues. The CDR3 nucleotides read TGTGCCAGCAGTTTGGAGGAGGTAGCCCAAGAGACCCAGTACTTC. It translates to CASSLEEVAQETQYF.

The rearrangement links TRBV2 to TRBJ1-5; 8 bases are a match to TRBD1. Germline trimming cut 3 bases from V and 6 bases from J; bases unmatched to any gene: 1. CDR3 size: 13 residues. Germline values: CDR1 SNHLY, CDR2 FYNNEI. Here the CDR3 DNA reads TGTGCCAGCAGTGAGACAGGGGCTCAGCCCCAGCATTTT. It translates to CASSETGAQPQHF.

As to this clonotype: Just one base apart from a much larger clone, this may be a read error. Written as DNA, the CDR3 is TGTGCCAGCAGTTTTTCCGGTGAGCCCCAGCATTTT. Its translation is CASSFSGEPQHF. The chain combines TRBV12-3 or TRBV12-4 with TRBJ1-5, with D unclear. Between the trimmed V and J ends, which lost 3 bases and 8 bases, there was a span of 8 bases. The CDR3 length is 12 residues.

This clonotype came up a few times. The genes are TRBV20-1 and TRBJ1-2, with TRBD1 identical over 8 bases. The CDR3 spans 14 residues. CDR1 and CDR2 from the germline V gene are DFQATT and SNEGSKA (reference sequence). V was pared by 1 base and J by 6 bases, with 7 bases of the junction left unmatched. The CDR3 coding sequence is TGCAGTGCTAGAGCCCCGGACAGGGAAAATGGCTACACCTTC. It specifies CSARAPDRENGYTF.

This clonotype was detected only once. The chain carries TRBV2 and TRBJ1-4; D uncertain. The germline gives CDR1 SNHLY, CDR2 FYNNEI. The CDR3 is made up of 13 amino acids. Trimming removed 4 bases from V and 5 bases from J, with 8 bases in between. CDR3 region: CASSGELNEKLFF. As DNA, the CDR3 is TGTGCCAGCAGTGGGGAGCTAAATGAAAAACTGTTTTTT.

On this clonotype itself: Since a much larger clone is just one base distant, this may be a read error. The conserved final phenylalanine or tryptophan is absent from the CDR3, which likely points to a read error. The V gene is TRBV6-1, the J gene TRBJ1-1; 8 bases fit TRBD1. Germline-derived CDR1 and CDR2 are MNHNS and SASEGT. The CDR3 sequence is 15 residues long. V lost 6 bases to trimming and J lost 0 bases; unmatched junction nucleotides: 6. The CDR3: CASRVSGQVNTEAFL. CDR3 nucleotides: TGTGCCAGCAGAGTTTCGGGACAGGTGAACACTGAAGCTTTCTTA.

A remark on this clonotype: A read error may explain this, as a much larger clone is one base away. V usage is TRBV9 and J usage is TRBJ1-1; maybe TRBD1 (6 bases). In germline, CDR1 is SGDLS, CDR2 YYNGEE. There are 13 residues in the CDR3. CDR3 sequence reads: CAISPEGGTEAFF. As DNA, the CDR3 is TGTGCCATCAGCCCGGAGGGGGGCACTGAAGCTTTCTTT.

The V and J genes are TRBV9 and TRBJ2-3; 9 positions agree with TRBD2. With V trimmed by 6 bases and J by 4 bases, 9 bases remained unmatched. The CDR3 contains 15 residues. CDR1 and CDR2 from the germline V gene are SGDLS and YYNGEE. The CDR3 bases are TGTGCCAGCATCGTGGCGGGGGGGCTCGCAGATACGCAGTATTTT. It yields the protein CASIVAGGLADTQYF.

This clonotype was recorded at least ten times. The chain couples TRBV12-3 or TRBV12-4 to TRBJ2-2; 7 bases fit TRBD1. CDR3 length: 15 residues. V trimming: 3 bases; J trimming: 6 bases; junction bases outside the gene matches: 7. CDR3 bases: TGTGCCAGCAGTTTTAGGGGGCCGACCGCCGGGGAGCTGTTTTTT. Amino acids: CASSFRGPTAGELFF.

As concerns this clonotype: With a much larger clone just one base away, this may be a read error. CDR3 amino acids: CASSTSYEHYF. CDR3 in DNA: TGTGCCAGCAGTACCTCTTACGAGCATTACTTC. This sequence joins TRBV7-9 and TRBJ2-7, with D hard to call. The CDR3 consists of 11 residues. Germline CDR1 reads SEHNR; CDR2 reads FQNEAQ (reference sequence). The variable domain in full, completed from reference TRBV7-9 and TRBJ2-7, reads DTGVSQNPRHKITKRGQNVTFRCDPISEHNRLYWYRQTLGQGPEFLTYFQNEAQLEKSRLLSDRFSAERPKGSFSTLEIQRTEQGDSAMYLCASSTSYEHYFGPGTRLTVT.